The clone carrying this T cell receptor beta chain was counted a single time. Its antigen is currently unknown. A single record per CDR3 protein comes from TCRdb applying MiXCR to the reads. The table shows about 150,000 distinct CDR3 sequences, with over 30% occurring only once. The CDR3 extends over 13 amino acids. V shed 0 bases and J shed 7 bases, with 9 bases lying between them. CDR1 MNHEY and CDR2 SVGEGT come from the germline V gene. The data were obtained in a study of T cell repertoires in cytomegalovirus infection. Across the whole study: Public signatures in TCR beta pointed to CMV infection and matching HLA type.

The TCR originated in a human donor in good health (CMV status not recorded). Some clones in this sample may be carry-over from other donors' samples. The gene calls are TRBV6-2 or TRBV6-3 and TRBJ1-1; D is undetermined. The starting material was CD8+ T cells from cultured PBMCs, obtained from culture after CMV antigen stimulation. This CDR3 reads CASSYSIGFEAFF. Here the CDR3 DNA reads TGTGCCAGCAGTTACTCGATAGGGTTTGAAGCTTTCTTT.